Below are 2 T cell receptor beta chains sequenced from a single sample in a study of blood T cell repertoires in COVID-19. Sequencing used immunoSEQ multiplex PCR; TCRdb keeps in-frame clones, though not all of them. The table shows 300,000 or so clones, with more than 75% occurring only once. The material sequenced was PBMCs or T cells enriched from blood (not recorded which). These receptors originate from a woman in her late teens or twenties who had recovered from COVID-19.

The chain is built from TRBV28 and TRBJ2-7, with TRBD1 identical over 7 bases. V gave up 4 bases and J gave up 2 bases; unmatched junction bases: 17. The germline V gene encodes CDR1 MDHEN and CDR2 SYDVKM. The CDR3 covers 18 residues. The CDR3 protein is CASSYWTGSWTGAYEQYF. Here the CDR3 DNA reads TGTGCCAGCAGTTACTGGACAGGTTCCTGGACAGGCGCCTACGAGCAGTACTTC.

This chain connects TRBV9 to TRBJ2-3; possible D gene TRBD1, 6 bases. The CDR3 totals 17 residues. The germline V and J ends were trimmed by 4 bases and 3 bases, with 21 bases remaining between them. In germline, CDR1 is SGDLS, CDR2 YYNGEE. CDR3 nucleotides: TGTGCCAGCAGCACTGAGGACAGAGCCCCAACTACAGATACGCAGTATTTT. It translates to CASSTEDRAPTTDTQYF. The whole variable domain, remainder taken from reference TRBV9 and TRBJ2-3, is DSGVTQTPKHLITATGQRVTLRCSPRSGDLSVYWYQQSLDQGLQFLIQYYNGEERAKGNILERFSAQQFPDLHSELNLSSLELGDSALYFCASSTEDRAPTTDTQYFGPGTRLTVL.